The 24 T cell receptor beta chains reported below all come from one sample, sequenced in a study of cytomegalovirus exposure and HLA in healthy donors. Profiling relied on immunoSEQ multiplex PCR, and the TCRdb table lists in-frame clones only, not all of them. Of more than 75,000 clones in the sample, just under 95% were seen once. Sequenced input: PBMCs. Every receptor here comes from a man aged 18 to 35 in good health and CMV-seronegative.

This sequence joins TRBV27 and TRBJ1-4, with D possibly matching TRBD1 (6 bases). This CDR3 has 16 amino acids. Trimming removed 6 bases at V and 8 bases at J, with 22 bases between. CDR1 and CDR2 from the germline V gene are MNHEY and SMNVEV (reference sequence). The CDR3, as DNA: TGTGCCAGCAGCCTATTTGTTCAGGGGAGTCGGGAAAAACTGTTTTTT. This encodes CASSLFVQGSREKLFF.

J is TRBJ2-1 and V is TRBV18; 15 nucleotides agree with TRBD2. V lost 6 bases, J lost 8 bases, and 11 bases stayed unmatched. This CDR3 is 17 amino acids long. The germline CDR1 and CDR2 sequences are KGHSH and LQKENI. This chain's CDR3 is CASSPTGLAGGPHEQFF. The CDR3, as DNA: TGTGCCAGCTCTCCAACCGGACTAGCGGGAGGGCCCCATGAGCAGTTCTTC. The complete variable domain, with remaining parts taken from reference TRBV18 and TRBJ2-1, reads NAGVMQNPRHLVRRRGQEARLRCSPMKGHSHVYWYRQLPEEGLKFMVYLQKENIIDESGMPKERFSAEFPKEGPSILRIQQVVRGDSAAYFCASSPTGLAGGPHEQFFGPGTRLTVL.

The rearrangement joins TRBV9 to TRBJ1-1, with D unclear. CDR3 size: 16 residues. V was shortened by 0 bases and J by 1 base, with 13 bases between the two germline ends. CDR1 is SGDLS, CDR2 YYNGEE, per germline. The CDR3 DNA follows: TGTGCCAGCAGCGTAGGGGTGGGTGAGGGGAACACTGAAGCTTTCTTT. Its translation is CASSVGVGEGNTEAFF. The variable domain in full, with the rest retrieved from reference TRBV9 and TRBJ1-1, is DSGVTQTPKHLITATGQRVTLRCSPRSGDLSVYWYQQSLDQGLQFLIQYYNGEERAKGNILERFSAQQFPDLHSELNLSSLELGDSALYFCASSVGVGEGNTEAFFGQGTRLTVV.

The chain carries TRBV5-1 and TRBJ2-1; 10 positions agree with TRBD1. This CDR3 region has 15 residues. The ends lost 5 bases at V and 9 bases at J; junction bases unmatched: 11. Per germline, CDR1 SGHRS and CDR2 YFSETQ. The DNA for the CDR3 is TGCGCCAGCAGACTGGGACAGGGGATTGTATTTGAGCAGTTCTTC. As protein: CASRLGQGIVFEQFF.

The chain links TRBV23-1 to TRBJ2-7; 8 bases are shared with TRBD1. TRBV23-1 is noted as an ORF with a role that remains uncertain. The V gene end was trimmed by 7 bases and the J gene end by 5 bases; junction bases not matched to a gene: 13. This CDR3 has 15 residues. Here the CDR3 reads CASTLRQGRSDEQYF. CDR3 coding DNA: TGCGCCAGCACCCTCCGACAGGGGAGGAGTGACGAGCAGTACTTC.

The genes are TRBV14 and TRBJ1-2, with TRBD1 matching over 9 bases. Germline trimming cut 0 bases from V and 5 bases from J; bases unmatched to any gene: 16. CDR3 length: 19 residues. CDR1 and CDR2 (germline): SGHDN, FVKESK. The CDR3 region is CASSQEPPGTGSFQYGYTF. As DNA, the CDR3 is TGTGCCAGCAGCCAAGAGCCCCCCGGGACAGGGTCCTTTCAATATGGCTACACCTTC.

This chain connects TRBV6-1 to TRBJ2-7, with TRBD1 matching over 10 bases. This CDR3 is built from 15 residues. V trimming: 5 bases; J trimming: 2 bases; junction bases outside the gene matches: 6. Germline-derived CDR1 and CDR2 are MNHNS and SASEGT. CDR3 loop: CASSKPGQGTYEQYF. The CDR3 DNA reads TGTGCCAGCAGTAAACCGGGACAGGGGACCTACGAGCAGTACTTC.

The V and J genes are TRBV6-1 and TRBJ1-6; D is perhaps TRBD1 (5 bases). Trimming took off 1 base at V and 16 bases at J, with 11 bases between the two ends. CDR1 MNHNS and CDR2 SASEGT come from the germline V gene. There are 12 residues in the CDR3. The CDR3 nucleotides read TGTGCCAGCAGTGAAGGCAGACAGATTCTCCACTTT. It codes for CASSEGRQILHF.

The chain links TRBV30 to TRBJ1-5; D perhaps matches TRBD1 (6 bases). The CDR3 spans 16 residues. The V end lost 1 base, the J end lost 7 bases, and 20 bases lay between the germline ends. The germline V gene has CDR1 GTSNPN and CDR2 SVGIG (reference sequence). CDR3 residues: CAWSEWDKEGNQPQHF. DNA for the CDR3: TGTGCCTGGAGTGAATGGGACAAAGAGGGGAACCAGCCCCAGCATTTT.

The chain recombines TRBV4-1 with TRBJ1-5; no firm D call. Germline V gene lookup returns CDR1 MGHRA and CDR2 YSYEKL. Trimming shortened V by 2 bases and J by 4 bases, and 6 bases separated the two germline ends. This CDR3 contains 13 residues. This CDR3 reads CASSQPLNQPQHF. The DNA for the CDR3 is TGCGCCAGCAGCCAACCGTTAAATCAGCCCCAGCATTTT.

The genes are TRBV18 and TRBJ1-1; 7 positions agree with TRBD1. There are 15 residues in the CDR3. Germline assignment: CDR1 KGHSH and CDR2 LQKENI. With V trimmed by 5 bases and J by 4 bases, 10 bases remained unmatched. CDR3 loop: CASSWLGQGVTEAFF. DNA of the CDR3: TGTGCCAGCTCATGGCTGGGGCAGGGGGTCACTGAAGCTTTCTTT.

The chain joins TRBV29-1 to TRBJ1-1, with 8 bases fitting TRBD1. Losses at the gene ends were 2 bases for V and 5 bases for J; bases not matched to a gene: 7. The CDR3 is made up of 14 amino acids. CDR1 and CDR2 from the germline V gene are SQVTM and ANQGSEA. The CDR3 DNA sequence: TGCAGCGTTGAACCCCGGACAGGGTTAACTGAAGCTTTCTTT. Translation: CSVEPRTGLTEAFF. Full variable domain (outside the CDR3, taken from reference TRBV29-1 and TRBJ1-1): SAVISQKPSRDICQRGTSLTIQCQVDSQVTMMFWYRQQPGQSLTLIATANQGSEATYESGFVIDKFPISRPNLTFSTLTVSNMSPEDSSIYLCSVEPRTGLTEAFFGQGTRLTVV.

The chain links TRBV6-5 to TRBJ1-2; TRBD1 might be the D (6 bases). CDR1 MNHEY and CDR2 SVGAGI come from the germline V gene. Trimming shortened V by 0 bases and J by 6 bases, and 11 bases separated the two germline ends. This CDR3 spans 14 amino acids. Written as DNA, the CDR3 is TGTGCCAGCAGTTACTCCGGGACATCGGATGGCTACACCTTC. Translated: CASSYSGTSDGYTF.

The V gene is TRBV18, the J gene TRBJ1-6; 7 nucleotides line up with TRBD1. The CDR3 runs to 14 residues. Per the germline V gene, CDR1 is KGHSH and CDR2 is LQKENI. V trimming: 5 bases; J trimming: 9 bases; junction bases outside the gene matches: 7. The CDR3, as DNA: TGTGCCAGCTCAACGACAGGGTTGGGTTCACCCCTCCACTTT. Its protein product is CASSTTGLGSPLHF. Filled out from reference TRBV18 and TRBJ1-6, the complete variable domain reads NAGVMQNPRHLVRRRGQEARLRCSPMKGHSHVYWYRQLPEEGLKFMVYLQKENIIDESGMPKERFSAEFPKEGPSILRIQQVVRGDSAAYFCASSTTGLGSPLHFGNGTRLTVT.

The chain couples TRBV7-9 to TRBJ2-1; D unresolved. The CDR3 totals 11 residues. Germline lookup yields CDR1 SEHNR and CDR2 FQNEAQ (reference sequence). Trimming took 0 bases from V and 10 from J, leaving 4 bases between them. The CDR3 spells CASSLAAEQFF. CDR3 sequence (DNA): TGTGCCAGCAGCTTAGCGGCAGAGCAGTTCTTC.

This chain connects TRBV28 to TRBJ1-5; 8 positions agree with TRBD1. Germline V gene lookup returns CDR1 MDHEN and CDR2 SYDVKM. The CDR3 sequence is 15 residues long. V gave up 3 bases and J gave up 9 bases; unmatched junction bases: 10. The CDR3 here is CASSFTGGGLRPQHF. In nucleotides, the CDR3 is TGTGCCAGCAGTTTTACAGGGGGTGGGCTGAGGCCCCAGCATTTT.

The genes are TRBV4-1 and TRBJ2-3; D is unclear. Germline loops: CDR1 MGHRA, CDR2 YSYEKL. Trimming removed 3 bases at V and 4 bases at J, with 14 bases between. The CDR3 runs 15 residues. The CDR3 DNA reads as TGCGCCAGCAGCCATACCCCGGAGTTGGCAGATACGCAGTATTTT. Amino acids: CASSHTPELADTQYF.

This chain links TRBV19 with TRBJ1-6; TRBD1 matches 7 bases. The CDR3 loop spans 16 amino acids. Germline V gene sequence: CDR1 LNHDA, CDR2 SQIVND (reference sequence). V dropped 3 bases and J dropped 6; count of bases not matched to a gene: 8. The CDR3 loop is CASSIPWTGVNSPLHF. The CDR3, as DNA: TGTGCCAGTAGTATCCCTTGGACAGGAGTTAATTCACCCCTCCACTTT.

The rearrangement links TRBV5-1 to TRBJ2-7; tentatively, D is TRBD2 (5 bases). CDR3 size: 14 residues. V was trimmed by 0 bases and J by 4 bases, leaving 11 bases between them. CDR1 and CDR2 from the germline V gene are SGHRS and YFSETQ. CDR3 nucleotides: TGCGCCAGCAGCTTGGTCGGGGATCCTTACGAGCAGTACTTC. Encoded protein: CASSLVGDPYEQYF.

The gene calls are TRBV25-1 and TRBJ1-4, with D perhaps matching TRBD1 (5 bases). The V gene lost 3 bases and the J gene lost 8 bases, with 13 bases spanning the gap. This CDR3 contains 14 residues. Germline CDR1 is MGHDK and CDR2 is SYGVNS. Here the CDR3 DNA reads TGTGCCAGCAGTGAGATTGGGCCAGGGGAAAAACTGTTTTTT. Translating gives CASSEIGPGEKLFF.

This chain's CDR3 is CASSPGTGRRVYEQYF. The CDR3 DNA reads as TGTGCCAGCAGCCCCGGGACAGGGAGGCGAGTTTACGAGCAGTACTTC. The chain couples TRBV11-2 to TRBJ2-7; 9 bases agree with TRBD1. Trimming at V came to 5 bases and at J to 4 bases, leaving 12 bases not matched to a gene. The CDR3 consists of 16 residues. Germline V gene sequence: CDR1 SGHAT, CDR2 FQNNGV.

The rearrangement joins TRBV4-2 to TRBJ1-6; unclear D gene. The germline CDR1 and CDR2 sequences are LGHNA and YNFKEQ. This CDR3 has 13 amino acids. Deletions cut 3 bases from V and 7 bases from J, with 7 bases between. The CDR3 sequence: CASSHPSNSPLHF. The DNA for the CDR3 is TGTGCCAGCAGCCACCCAAGCAATTCACCCCTCCACTTT.

The rearrangement links TRBV2 to TRBJ2-3; D is unclear. Germline lookup yields CDR1 SNHLY and CDR2 FYNNEI. Trimming left V 8 bases short and J 1 base short, with 7 bases between. The CDR3 is made up of 12 amino acids. CDR3 DNA: TGTGCCAGCGCCAGCGGCACAGATACGCAGTATTTT. It specifies CASASGTDTQYF.

The chain joins TRBV6-5 to TRBJ1-3; D unclear. The V and J ends lost 4 bases and 0 bases respectively, with 10 bases between them. Germline CDR1 MNHEY, CDR2 SVGAGI. This CDR3 spans 15 amino acids. CDR3 sequence reads: CASSSTAFSGNTIYF. DNA of the CDR3: TGTGCCAGCAGTTCTACAGCATTCTCTGGAAACACCATATATTTT.